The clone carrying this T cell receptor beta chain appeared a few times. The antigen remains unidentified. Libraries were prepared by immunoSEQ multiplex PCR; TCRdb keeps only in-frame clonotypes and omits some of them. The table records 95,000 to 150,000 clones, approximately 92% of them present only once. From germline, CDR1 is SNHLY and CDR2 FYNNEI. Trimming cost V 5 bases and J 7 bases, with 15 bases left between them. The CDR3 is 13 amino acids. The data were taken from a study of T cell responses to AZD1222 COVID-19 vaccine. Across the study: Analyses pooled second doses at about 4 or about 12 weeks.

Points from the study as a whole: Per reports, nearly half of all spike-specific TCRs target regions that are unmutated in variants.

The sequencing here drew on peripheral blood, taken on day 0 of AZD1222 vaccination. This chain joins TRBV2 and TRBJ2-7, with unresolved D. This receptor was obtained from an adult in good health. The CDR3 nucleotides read TGTGCCAGCAGTTCGGGCCAAGCGCGAGAGCAGTACTTC. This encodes CASSSGQAREQYF.